Presented here are 10 T cell receptor beta chains from one specimen sequenced in a study of beta chain features in type 1 diabetes. Which antigens these TCRs recognize remains unknown. cDNA synthesis used the whole RNA isolate, giving expressed TCRB sequences. Using immunoSEQ multiplex PCR, the repertoire was profiled, and TCRdb retains in-frame clones only, with some absent. This sample yields some 350,000 clones, of which around a tenth are seen a single time; about 0.6% belongs to the top ten. Study-wide results and limits: In all four CD4+ subsets, TCRB CDR3 length was significantly, moderately reduced in type 1 diabetes.

Material: central memory CD4+ T cells from blood. The receptors were gathered from a man aged 25 to 45 with type 1 diabetes.

This clone was picked up many times. The chain links TRBV4-3 to TRBJ2-1; a weak D match, TRBD2 (6 bases). The CDR3 extends over 16 amino acids. Germline lookup yields CDR1 LGHNA and CDR2 YSLEER. V shed 0 bases and J shed 0 bases, with 9 bases lying between them. CDR3 coding DNA: TGCGCCAGCAGCCAAGATCCGACTAGCTCCTACAATGAGCAGTTCTTC. Protein: CASSQDPTSSYNEQFF.

This rearrangement joins TRBV5-6 to TRBJ2-1; D possibly uses TRBD1 or TRBD2 (5 bases each). Germline V gene sequence: CDR1 SGHDT, CDR2 YYEEEE. Trimming took off 2 bases at V and 4 bases at J, with 16 bases between the two ends. The CDR3 extends over 16 amino acids. This CDR3 is CASSLLVRDGYNEQFF. DNA for the CDR3: TGTGCCAGCAGCTTACTCGTCAGGGACGGGTACAATGAGCAGTTCTTC. Variable domain in full (rest from reference TRBV5-6 and TRBJ2-1): DAGVTQSPTHLIKTRGQQVTLRCSPKSGHDTVSWYQQALGQGPQFIFQYYEEEERQRGNFPDRFSGHQFPNYSSELNVNALLLGDSALYLCASSLLVRDGYNEQFFGPGTRLTVL.

V usage is TRBV23-1 and J usage is TRBJ1-2; 7 bases map to TRBD1. TRBV23-1 qualifies as an ORF whose function is uncertain. V dropped 6 bases and J dropped 3; count of bases not matched to a gene: 25. The CDR3 contains 20 residues. The CDR3 DNA sequence: TGCGCCAGCAGCCAAACGCGTAACCCCAGACAGGGTCCAGCGGACTATGGCTACACCTTC. It translates to CASSQTRNPRQGPADYGYTF.

This clone was picked up a small number of times. Other DNA sequences within the sample encode an identical CDR3. The rearrangement joins TRBV27 to TRBJ2-1; TRBD2 matches 13 bases. Germline V lookup: CDR1 MNHEY, CDR2 SMNVEV (reference sequence). This CDR3 comprises 15 residues. The V and J ends lost 5 bases and 7 bases, in that order; junction bases with no gene match: 5. The DNA for the CDR3 is TGTGCCAGCAGTCCAGGGACTAGCGGGATTAATGAGCAGTTCTTC. It codes for CASSPGTSGINEQFF.

The genes are TRBV27 and TRBJ2-1; 7 nucleotides line up with TRBD1. CDR1 and CDR2 from the germline V gene are MNHEY and SMNVEV (reference sequence). V shed 4 bases and J 7 bases; nucleotides not matched to a gene: 4. The CDR3 loop spans 13 amino acids. The chain's CDR3 is CASSWTGLNEQFF. The CDR3 DNA reads TGTGCCAGCAGTTGGACAGGTCTAAATGAGCAGTTCTTC.

This clone has a count of ten or more. This chain uses TRBV29-1 with TRBJ2-7, with 8 positions matching TRBD1. Losses at the gene ends were 5 bases for V and 5 bases for J; bases not matched to a gene: 8. The CDR3 runs to 13 residues. Germline V lookup: CDR1 SQVTM, CDR2 ANQGSEA. CDR3: CSVSGGKRDEQYF. In DNA form, the CDR3 reads TGCAGCGTTTCAGGGGGCAAAAGGGACGAGCAGTACTTC.

In its sample, this clone was seen many times. The chain couples TRBV10-3 to TRBJ2-1; D is ambiguous. The ends were cut back, 6 bases at V and 9 bases at J, with 18 bases in the middle. CDR1 and CDR2 from the germline V gene are ENHRY and SYGVKD. The CDR3 contains 14 residues. The CDR3 protein is CAIRPEKKRFEQFF. CDR3 in DNA: TGTGCCATCAGGCCGGAAAAGAAGAGATTTGAGCAGTTCTTC.

In the case of this clone: Different DNA sequences within this sample yield the same CDR3. The chain uses TRBV7-9 and TRBJ2-1; possible D gene TRBD2, 6 bases. V was clipped by 1 base and J by 3 bases, with 7 bases between them. The CDR3 is 14 amino acids. Germline CDR1 and CDR2: SEHNR and FQNEAQ (reference sequence). The CDR3 sequence: CASSLGGGYNEQFF. The CDR3 nucleotides are TGTGCCAGCAGCTTAGGGGGAGGCTACAATGAGCAGTTCTTC. Combining the CDR3 with reference TRBV7-9 and TRBJ2-1 gives the whole variable domain DTGVSQNPRHKITKRGQNVTFRCDPISEHNRLYWYRQTLGQGPEFLTYFQNEAQLEKSRLLSDRFSAERPKGSFSTLEIQRTEQGDSAMYLCASSLGGGYNEQFFGPGTRLTVL.

There are a few counts of this clone. The J gene is TRBJ1-2, the V gene TRBV6-5; D is uncertain. V was trimmed by 6 bases and J by 2 bases, leaving 10 bases between them. Germline CDR1 MNHEY, CDR2 SVGAGI. This CDR3 has 13 amino acids. DNA for the CDR3: TGTGCCAGCAGGAGCCAGGAGAACTATGGCTACACCTTC. Its translation: CASRSQENYGYTF.

The chain recombines TRBV27 with TRBJ2-7; weak D call: TRBD2 (5 bases). Trimming cost V 3 bases and J 3 bases, with 9 bases left between them. There are 13 residues in the CDR3. Germline values: CDR1 MNHEY, CDR2 SMNVEV (reference sequence). The CDR3 reads CASSFRENYEQYF. DNA for the CDR3: TGTGCCAGCAGTTTTAGGGAGAACTACGAGCAGTACTTC.